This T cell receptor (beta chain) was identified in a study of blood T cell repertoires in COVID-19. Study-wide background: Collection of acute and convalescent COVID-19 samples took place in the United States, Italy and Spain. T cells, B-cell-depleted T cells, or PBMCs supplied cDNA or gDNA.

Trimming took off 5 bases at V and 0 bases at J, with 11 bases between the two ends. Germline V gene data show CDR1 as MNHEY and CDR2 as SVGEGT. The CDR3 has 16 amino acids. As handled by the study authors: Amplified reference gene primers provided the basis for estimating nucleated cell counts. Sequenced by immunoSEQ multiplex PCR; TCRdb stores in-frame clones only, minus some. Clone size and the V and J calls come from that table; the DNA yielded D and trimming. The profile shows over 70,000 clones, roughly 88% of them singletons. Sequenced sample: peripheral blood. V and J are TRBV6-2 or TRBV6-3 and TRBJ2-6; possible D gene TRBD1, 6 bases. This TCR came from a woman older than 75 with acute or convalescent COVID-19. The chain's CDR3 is CASSMDSISGANVLTF. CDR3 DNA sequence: TGTGCCAGCAGTATGGACAGCATCTCTGGGGCCAACGTCCTGACTTTC.